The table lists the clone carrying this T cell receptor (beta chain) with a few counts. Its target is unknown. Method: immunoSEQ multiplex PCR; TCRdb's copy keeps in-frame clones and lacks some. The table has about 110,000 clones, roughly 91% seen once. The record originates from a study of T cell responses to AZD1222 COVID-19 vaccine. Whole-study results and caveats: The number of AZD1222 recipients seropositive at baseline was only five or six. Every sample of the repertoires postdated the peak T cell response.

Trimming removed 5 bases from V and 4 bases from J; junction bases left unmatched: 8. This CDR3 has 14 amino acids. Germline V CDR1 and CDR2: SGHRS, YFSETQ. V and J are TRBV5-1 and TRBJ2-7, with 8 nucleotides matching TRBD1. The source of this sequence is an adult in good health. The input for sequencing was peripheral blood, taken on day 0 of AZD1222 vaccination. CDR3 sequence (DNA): TGCGCCAGCAGACCCGGGACAGGCAGATACGAGCAGTACTTC. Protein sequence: CASRPGTGRYEQYF.